Included here is one TCR beta chain sequence, with context. Its antigen is not identified. These data originate in a study of coeliac disease. Study-wide background: High-resolution HLA typing was lacking; TRBV7-2 bias was queried instead. Study-wide findings and caveats: Unbiased detection of gliadin-specific T cells was judged not feasible with this approach. Intraepithelial and lamina propria fractions were not highly pure, so cross-contamination was possible.

The length of the CDR3 is 14 residues. V lost 0 bases to trimming and J lost 8 bases, with 15 bases between them. Per the germline V gene, CDR1 is SGHDT and CDR2 is YYEEEE. The table came from immunoSEQ multiplex PCR; TCRdb's copy has only in-frame clones and leaves some out. The profile shows some 1,600 clones, roughly two thirds of them singletons. The chain links TRBV5-6 to TRBJ2-7, with D unclear. The clonotype was recovered from a woman in her forties or fifties with celiac disease on a gluten-free diet. The sample was intraepithelial lymphocytes from the gut. CDR3 nucleotide sequence: TGTGCCAGCAGCTTGGACAGTCTGACATCCAAGCAGTACTTC. Translated: CASSLDSLTSKQYF. The whole variable domain, filled in from reference TRBV5-6 and TRBJ2-7, reads DAGVTQSPTHLIKTRGQQVTLRCSPKSGHDTVSWYQQALGQGPQFIFQYYEEEERQRGNFPDRFSGHQFPNYSSELNVNALLLGDSALYLCASSLDSLTSKQYFGPGTRLTVT.